This T cell receptor beta chain was recorded in a study of CD8 T cells in Susac syndrome. It was with random hexamers that roughly 0.5 to 1 ug RNA was reverse transcribed. Via MiXCR, TCRdb re-called the immunoSEQ multiplex PCR reads, giving one row per CDR3 protein. Found here are 300,000 or so distinct CDR3 sequences, around 90% of them singletons; the top ten hold about 0.07%. Germline V gene data show CDR1 as SGHRS and CDR2 as YFSETQ. The CDR3 has 15 amino acids. Trimming stripped 0 bases from V and 2 bases from J, with 10 bases between. The specimen sequenced was CD4+ T cells from PBMCs. The chain links TRBV5-1 to TRBJ2-3; D possibly matches TRBD1 or TRBD2 (5 bases each). The TCR sequence derives from a human donor with multiple sclerosis. Written as DNA, the CDR3 is TGCGCCAGCAGCTTGGAGTGGGGGTACACAGATACGCAGTATTTT. Its protein is CASSLEWGYTDTQYF.